The TCR beta chain under discussion was sequenced for a study of CD8 T cells in ankylosing spondylitis. A remark on this clonotype: The antigen is unknown.

Researchers built TCR beta libraries using quantitative 5'-RACE with molecular barcodes. TCRdb processed the 5' RACE reads anew with MiXCR; each CDR3 protein has one entry. The data hold about 700,000 distinct CDR3 sequences, with roughly 19% observed a single time. Findings and limits, study-wide: A TCR beta motif made of about eight highly homologous variants seemed typical of ankylosing spondylitis blood. Disease-linked clones proved CD8+ and comparatively uncommon in peripheral blood. Some motif variants had been reported before (in reactive arthritis synovial fluid and blood). Matched ankylosing spondylitis synovial fluid reportedly contained a significantly enriched population of disease-linked clones.

V trimming: 5 bases; J trimming: 1 base; junction bases outside the gene matches: 1. Germline lookup yields CDR1 MNHEY and CDR2 SVGEGT. The CDR3 is 14 residues long. The V and J genes are TRBV6-2 or TRBV6-3 and TRBJ2-2, with 7 nucleotides matching TRBD1. Sequenced material: blood, either unsorted or a sorted T cell fraction (not recorded which). The clonotype originates from a male donor with ankylosing spondylitis. The CDR3 sequence: CASSTGVNTGELFF. In nucleotides, the CDR3 is TGTGCCAGCAGTACAGGGGTGAACACCGGGGAGCTGTTTTTT.